The 17 T cell receptor beta chains reported below all come from one sample, sequenced in a study of blood T cell repertoires in COVID-19. Sequencing was performed with immunoSEQ multiplex PCR; in TCRdb, only in-frame clones are kept and a portion is missing. The sample holds more than 95,000 clones, approximately 90% seen once. Sequencing input: peripheral blood. Receptors were obtained from a man aged 60 to 75 with acute or convalescent COVID-19.

V is TRBV20-1 and J is TRBJ1-1, with D hard to call. The CDR3 spans 13 residues. V was trimmed by 3 bases and J by 0 bases, leaving 8 bases between them. Germline V gene data show CDR1 as DFQATT and CDR2 as SNEGSKA (reference sequence). CDR3 amino acids: CSASTQVNTEAFF. The CDR3 DNA follows: TGCAGTGCTAGTACCCAGGTGAACACTGAAGCTTTCTTT.

J is TRBJ2-2 and V is TRBV19, with 12 bases aligning to TRBD2. Germline CDR1 is LNHDA and CDR2 is SQIVND (reference sequence). The CDR3 consists of 17 residues. J gave up 3 bases and V 1 base, and 3 bases lay outside the gene matches. CDR3 sequence (DNA): TGTGCCAGTAGTATAGGACTAGCGGGGGCGGACACCGGGGAGCTGTTTTTT. Translated: CASSIGLAGADTGELFF.

The chain carries TRBV24-1 and TRBJ1-1; D possibly corresponds to TRBD1 (5 bases). The CDR3 loop spans 14 amino acids. Germline CDR1 is KGHDR and CDR2 is SFDVKD. Trimming removed 3 bases at V and 5 bases at J, with 12 bases between. Written as DNA, the CDR3 is TGTGCCACCAGTGATCCCAGGGCTCCGACTGAAGCTTTCTTT. It yields the protein CATSDPRAPTEAFF.

This clone is a singleton in its sample. The chain carries TRBV12-5 and TRBJ2-1; 9 positions agree with TRBD2. Germline V gene data show CDR1 as LGHNT and CDR2 as FRNRAP. The CDR3 covers 15 residues. The ends lost 2 bases at V and 9 bases at J; junction bases unmatched: 8. The CDR3 sequence: CASGLSGGGAGEQFF. The CDR3, as DNA: TGTGCTAGTGGTTTGTCCGGCGGGGGGGCAGGTGAGCAGTTCTTC.

This chain joins TRBV27 and TRBJ1-1; D possibly corresponds to TRBD1 (5 bases). V gave up 0 bases and J gave up 1 base, with 18 bases separating them. The CDR3 extends over 18 amino acids. Germline lookup yields CDR1 MNHEY and CDR2 SMNVEV (reference sequence). CDR3 bases: TGTGCCAGCAGTTTATCGGCCCCACGACAGATCTGGAACACTGAAGCTTTCTTT. It specifies CASSLSAPRQIWNTEAFF.

This sequence joins TRBV7-9 and TRBJ1-1, with no clear D. V gave up 8 bases and J gave up 3 bases, with 16 bases separating them. Germline CDR1 reads SEHNR; CDR2 reads FQNEAQ (reference sequence). The CDR3 contains 14 residues. CDR3 protein: CASSPRSVDTEAFF. DNA of the CDR3: TGTGCCAGCTCACCAAGGAGTGTCGACACTGAAGCTTTCTTT.

The J gene is TRBJ2-3, the V gene TRBV19; no clear D. CDR3 length equals 12 residues. Germline assignment: CDR1 LNHDA and CDR2 SQIVND (reference sequence). Deletions cut 2 bases from V and 3 bases from J, with 3 bases between. The CDR3 DNA reads TGTGCCAGTAGTATACAAACAGATACGCAGTATTTT. It specifies CASSIQTDTQYF.

This clone was detected once. The chain joins TRBV2 to TRBJ2-1; TRBD1 matches 11 bases. Germline V CDR1 and CDR2: SNHLY, FYNNEI. V trimming: 5 bases; J trimming: 6 bases; junction bases outside the gene matches: 6. The CDR3 is made up of 15 amino acids. CDR3 region: CASSRTGGVGNEQFF. CDR3 DNA sequence: TGTGCCAGCAGTCGGACAGGGGGCGTTGGCAATGAGCAGTTCTTC.

This clone was counted between two and nine times. The rearrangement joins TRBV20-1 to TRBJ2-7, with TRBD2 matching over 7 bases. The CDR3 consists of 13 residues. Germline assignment: CDR1 DFQATT and CDR2 SNEGSKA (reference sequence). V shed 3 bases and J 5 bases; nucleotides not matched to a gene: 7. The CDR3 sequence is CSASRGVLDEQYF. In DNA form, the CDR3 reads TGCAGTGCTAGTCGGGGGGTCCTCGACGAGCAGTACTTC.

The DNA for the CDR3 is TGTGCCAGCAGTGATCTCTATGGCTACACCTTC. Translating it yields CASSDLYGYTF. The chain uses TRBV6-1 and TRBJ1-2; D gene ambiguous. Trimming left V 3 bases short and J 4 bases short, with 3 bases between. The germline CDR1 and CDR2 sequences are MNHNS and SASEGT. This CDR3 comprises 11 residues.

The sample holds a few counts of this clone. This chain uses TRBV18 with TRBJ1-1; tentatively, D is TRBD1 (6 bases). Deletions cut 3 bases from V and 5 bases from J, with 19 bases between. From germline, CDR1 is KGHSH and CDR2 LQKENI. The CDR3 totals 16 residues. Here the CDR3 reads CASSPRPTGKETEAFF. DNA for the CDR3: TGTGCCAGCTCACCTCGGCCTACAGGGAAGGAAACTGAAGCTTTCTTT.

This clone was seen a single time. The chain carries TRBV7-9 and TRBJ2-3; 13 positions match TRBD2. V gave up 5 bases and J gave up 6 bases; unmatched junction bases: 8. The CDR3 is made up of 16 amino acids. Per germline, CDR1 SEHNR and CDR2 FQNEAQ (reference sequence). The CDR3 DNA reads TGTGCCAGCAGCACTGGGACTAGCGGGGCCTCGGATACGCAGTATTTT. It codes for CASSTGTSGASDTQYF.

Judged by abundance, this clone is medium-sized (0.01 to 0.1%). The chain recombines TRBV4-1 with TRBJ2-7; weak D call: TRBD1 (7 bases). Trimming stripped 4 bases from V and 11 bases from J, with 24 bases between. The CDR3 spans 15 residues. Germline V lookup: CDR1 MGHRA, CDR2 YSYEKL. The CDR3 reads CASSPRQGGVHLEYV. CDR3 coding DNA: TGCGCCAGCAGCCCCCGGCAGGGGGGCGTCCATTTGGAGTACGTC.

CDR3 in DNA: TGTGCCACCAGCTCCCACAGGGACCAGCCCCAGCATTTT. Its protein is CATSSHRDQPQHF. The chain is built from TRBV15 and TRBJ1-5, with D possibly TRBD1 on 6 matching bases. Deletions cut 5 bases from V and 7 bases from J, with 12 bases between. Germline-derived CDR1 and CDR2 are LNHNV and YYDKDF (reference sequence). CDR3 size: 13 residues.

The genes are TRBV20-1 and TRBJ2-1; D remains unclear. Trimming stripped 1 base from V and 11 bases from J, with 9 bases between. The CDR3 spans 11 residues. Germline values: CDR1 DFQATT, CDR2 SNEGSKA (reference sequence). DNA for the CDR3: TGCAGTGCTAGAGGGCCCCACAAGCAGTTCTTC. Amino acids: CSARGPHKQFF.

The J gene is TRBJ1-4, the V gene TRBV7-9, with 9 bases lining up with TRBD1. Germline CDR1 reads SEHNR; CDR2 reads FQNEAQ (reference sequence). With V trimmed by 1 base and J by 7 bases, 4 bases remained unmatched. This CDR3 contains 15 residues. CDR3 nucleotides: TGTGCCAGCAGCTTAGAAGGGACAGGGAGTGAAAAACTGTTTTTT. Amino acid sequence: CASSLEGTGSEKLFF.

The J gene is TRBJ1-2, the V gene TRBV5-1, with 8 bases fitting TRBD1. The length of the CDR3 is 13 residues. Losses at the gene ends were 4 bases for V and 11 bases for J; bases not matched to a gene: 10. Germline lookup yields CDR1 SGHRS and CDR2 YFSETQ. CDR3 in DNA: TGCGCCAGCAGCATGCTGGGGACAGGAGAGTACACCTTC. It translates to CASSMLGTGEYTF.